The sample holds one count of the clone carrying this T cell receptor (beta chain). This record comes from a study of blood T cell repertoires in COVID-19. The wider study: The samples span acute and convalescent COVID-19 from the United States, Italy and Spain. PBMCs, B-cell-depleted T cells, or T cells provided the cDNA or gDNA that made up the material.

Participant ages covered roughly 18 to 89 years across around 25 US areas. Self-reported history from a screening survey and questionnaire set each donor's cohort. The V end was cut by 6 bases, the J end by 1 base, with 3 bases between. The CDR3 is 12 amino acids. The germline CDR1 and CDR2 sequences are MDHEN and SYDVKM. TCRdb keeps only in-frame clones here, not all; method: immunoSEQ multiplex PCR. The sample holds 200,000 or so clones, just over 85% seen once. The receptor was isolated from a woman in her forties with acute COVID-19. This rearrangement joins TRBV28 to TRBJ2-2; D gene ambiguous. Input material: PBMCs or T cells enriched from blood (not recorded which). CDR3: CASSWNTGELFF. In DNA, the CDR3 is TGTGCCAGCAGCTGGAACACCGGGGAGCTGTTTTTT. The variable domain in full, completed from reference TRBV28 and TRBJ2-2, reads DVKVTQSSRYLVKRTGEKVFLECVQDMDHENMFWYRQDPGLGLRLIYFSYDVKMKEKGDIPEGYSVSREKKERFSLILESASTNQTSMYLCASSWNTGELFFGEGSRLTVL.